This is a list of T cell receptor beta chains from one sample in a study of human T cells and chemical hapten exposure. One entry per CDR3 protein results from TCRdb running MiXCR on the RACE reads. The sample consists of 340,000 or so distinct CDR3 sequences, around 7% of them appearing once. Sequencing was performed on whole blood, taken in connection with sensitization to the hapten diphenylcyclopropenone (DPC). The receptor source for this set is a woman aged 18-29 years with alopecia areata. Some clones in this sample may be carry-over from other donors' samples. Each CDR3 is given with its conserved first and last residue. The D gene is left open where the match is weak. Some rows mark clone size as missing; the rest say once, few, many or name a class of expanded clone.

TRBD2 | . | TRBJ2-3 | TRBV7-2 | CASSLNAAGVTDTQYF | TGTGCCAGCAGCTTAAATGCGGCGGGGGTGACAGATACGCAGTATTTT
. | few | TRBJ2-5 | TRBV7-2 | CVTSGLGGMKETQYF | TGTGTCACCAGCGGTTTGGGGGGCATGAAAGAGACCCAGTACTTC
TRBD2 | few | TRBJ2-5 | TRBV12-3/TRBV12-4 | CASSFGLAGRETQYF | TGTGCCAGCAGTTTCGGTCTAGCGGGCCGAGAGACCCAGTACTTC
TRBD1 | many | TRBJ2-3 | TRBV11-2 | CASSSIGQGGDTQYF | TGTGCCAGCAGCTCCATCGGACAGGGAGGCGATACGCAGTATTTT
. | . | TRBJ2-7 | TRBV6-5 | CASSSSDRTYEQYF | TGTGCCAGCAGCTCTTCGGACAGAACCTACGAGCAGTACTTC
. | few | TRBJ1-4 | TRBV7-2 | CASSLLLSEKLFF | TGTGCCAGCAGCTTACTTCTAAGTGAAAAACTGTTTTTT
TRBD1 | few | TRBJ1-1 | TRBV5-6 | CASSTSRGATEAFF | TGTGCCAGCAGCACGTCCAGGGGGGCCACTGAAGCTTTCTTT
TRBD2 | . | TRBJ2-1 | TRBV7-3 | CASSSLAGGLNEQFF | TGTGCCAGCAGCTCGTTAGCGGGGGGCCTTAATGAGCAGTTCTTC
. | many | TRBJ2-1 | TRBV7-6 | CASSPSGLGVDEQFF | TGTGCCAGCAGCCCGTCCGGGCTGGGTGTGGATGAGCAGTTCTTC
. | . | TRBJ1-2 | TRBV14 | CASSQDSYAGSSGYTF | TGTGCCAGCAGCCAAGATAGTTACGCAGGGTCGAGTGGCTACACCTTC
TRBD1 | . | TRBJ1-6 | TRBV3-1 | CASSQGVATGTTGSPLHF | TGTGCCAGCAGCCAAGGGGTCGCGACAGGGACTACGGGGTCACCCCTCCACTTT
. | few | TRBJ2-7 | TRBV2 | CASSAPGRQYF | TGTGCCAGCAGTGCCCCCGGCCGGCAGTACTTC
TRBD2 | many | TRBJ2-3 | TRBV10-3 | CAITPTSGVTDTQYF | TGTGCCATCACCCCAACTAGCGGAGTGACAGATACGCAGTATTTT
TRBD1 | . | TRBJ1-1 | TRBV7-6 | CASSLGEDRPNTEAFF | TGTGCCAGCAGCTTAGGGGAGGACAGGCCGAACACTGAAGCTTTCTTT
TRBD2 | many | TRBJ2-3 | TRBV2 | CASIEWRGGEDTQYF | TGTGCCAGCATAGAGTGGCGGGGGGGCGAAGATACGCAGTATTTT
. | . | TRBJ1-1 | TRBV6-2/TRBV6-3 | CASSASVEAFF | TGTGCCAGCTCTGCGTCCGTCGAAGCTTTCTTT
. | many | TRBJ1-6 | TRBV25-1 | CASRPSSYNSPLHF | TGTGCCAGCCGCCCGTCCTCGTATAATTCACCCCTCCACTTT
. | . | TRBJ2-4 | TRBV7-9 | CASSFYRVRDLAKNIQYF | TGTGCCAGCAGCTTCTACAGGGTTCGCGATCTAGCCAAAAACATTCAGTACTTC
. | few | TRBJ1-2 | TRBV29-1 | CSVYKNEVYGYTF | TGCAGCGTTTATAAGAACGAAGTCTATGGCTACACCTTC
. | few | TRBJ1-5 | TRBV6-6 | CASSYGEGFRNQPQHF | TGTGCCAGCAGTTACGGTGAAGGGTTTCGCAATCAGCCCCAGCATTTT
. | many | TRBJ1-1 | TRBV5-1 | CASSLDVRDVGTEAFF | TGCGCCAGCAGCTTGGATGTGCGGGACGTCGGGACTGAAGCTTTCTTT
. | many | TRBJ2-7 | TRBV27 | CASSRLVNLEQYF | TGTGCCAGCAGTAGGCTAGTGAATCTCGAGCAGTACTTC
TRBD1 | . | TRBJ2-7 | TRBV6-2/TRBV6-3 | CASSYSPGQGKDEQYF | TGTGCCAGCAGTTACTCCCCGGGACAGGGGAAGGACGAGCAGTACTTC
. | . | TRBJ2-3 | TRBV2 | CASSDPDTQYF | TGTGCCAGCAGTGACCCAGATACGCAGTATTTT
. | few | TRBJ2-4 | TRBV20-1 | CSAKGGDLAKNIQYF | TGCAGTGCTAAGGGGGGGGATTTAGCCAAAAACATTCAGTACTTC
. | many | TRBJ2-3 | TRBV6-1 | CASSFWRGTSTDTQYF | TGTGCCAGCTCCTTTTGGCGGGGAACTAGCACAGATACGCAGTATTTT
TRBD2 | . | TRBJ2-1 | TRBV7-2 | CASSPGGGSNEQFF | TGTGCCAGCAGCCCTGGGGGAGGGTCCAATGAGCAGTTCTTC
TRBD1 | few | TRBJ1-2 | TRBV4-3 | CASSQGQGADGYTF | TGCGCCAGCAGCCAAGGACAGGGGGCTGATGGCTACACCTTC
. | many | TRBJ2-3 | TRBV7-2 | CASSLAGWGADTQYF | TGTGCCAGCAGCTTAGCGGGTTGGGGCGCAGATACGCAGTATTTT
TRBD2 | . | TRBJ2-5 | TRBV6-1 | CASGLAGGETRYF | TGTGCCAGTGGACTAGCGGGAGGCGAGACCCGGTACTTC
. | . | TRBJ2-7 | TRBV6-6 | CACSYSYSISSTYEQYF | TGTGCCTGCAGTTACTCCTACTCCATCTCCTCCACCTACGAGCAGTACTTC
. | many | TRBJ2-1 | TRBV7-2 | CASSLVGDNEQFF | TGTGCCAGCAGCTTAGTTGGGGACAATGAGCAGTTCTTC
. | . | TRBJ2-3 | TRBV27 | CASSLSRVTDTQYF | TGTGCCAGCAGTTTATCGAGGGTCACAGATACGCAGTATTTT
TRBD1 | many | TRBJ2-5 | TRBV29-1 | CSVRDREETQYF | TGCAGCGTGAGGGACAGGGAGGAGACCCAGTACTTC
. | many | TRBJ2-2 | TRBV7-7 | CASSTWERRELFF | TGTGCTAGCAGCACCTGGGAGAGGCGGGAGCTGTTTTTT
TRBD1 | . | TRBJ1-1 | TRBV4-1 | CASSQGDREGTEAFF | TGCGCCAGCAGCCAAGGGGACAGGGAGGGCACTGAAGCTTTCTTT
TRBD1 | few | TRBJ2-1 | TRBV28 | CASSGTGLSNEQFF | TGTGCCAGCTCCGGGACAGGGTTGAGCAATGAGCAGTTCTTC
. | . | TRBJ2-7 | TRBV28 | CATRPRTPKGGYEQYF | TGTGCCACCCGACCCCGAACCCCAAAGGGGGGCTACGAGCAGTACTTC
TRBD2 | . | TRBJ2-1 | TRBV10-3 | CAISEILAGGNEQFF | TGTGCCATCAGTGAAATACTAGCGGGGGGTAATGAGCAGTTCTTC
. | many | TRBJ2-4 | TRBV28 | CASSPGTGKNIQYF | TGTGCCAGCAGTCCCGGGACGGGGAAAAACATTCAGTACTTC
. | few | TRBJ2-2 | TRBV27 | CASSLLQPNTGELFF | TGTGCCAGCAGTTTACTACAGCCGAACACCGGGGAGCTGTTTTTT
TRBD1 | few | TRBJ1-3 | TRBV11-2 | CASSVGQGSGNTIYF | TGTGCCAGCAGCGTGGGACAGGGGTCTGGAAACACCATATATTTT
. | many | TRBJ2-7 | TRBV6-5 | CASSQTVSRYEQYF | TGTGCCAGCAGTCAGACAGTCTCCCGCTACGAGCAGTACTTC
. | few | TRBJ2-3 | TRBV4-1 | CASSQWMAGPTLKDTQYF | TGCGCCAGCAGCCAATGGATGGCAGGCCCTACTTTGAAAGATACGCAGTATTTT
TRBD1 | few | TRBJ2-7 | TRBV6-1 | CASSEANRGYEQYF | TGTGCCAGCAGTGAAGCCAACAGGGGGTACGAGCAGTACTTC
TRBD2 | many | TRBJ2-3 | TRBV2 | CASGKERGGADTQYF | TGTGCCAGCGGAAAGGAGCGGGGGGGAGCAGATACGCAGTATTTT
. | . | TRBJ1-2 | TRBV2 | CASSPGSANYGYTF | TGTGCCAGCAGCCCGGGCTCAGCTAACTATGGCTACACCTTC
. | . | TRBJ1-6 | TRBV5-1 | CASSFDQSPLHF | TGCGCCAGCAGCTTCGACCAATCACCCCTCCACTTT
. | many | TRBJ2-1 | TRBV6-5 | CASSAGTNSYNEQFF | TGTGCCAGCAGTGCCGGGACCAATTCCTACAATGAGCAGTTCTTC
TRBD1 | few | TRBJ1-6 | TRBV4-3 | CASSQGDRGHSPLHF | TGCGCCAGCAGCCAAGGAGACAGGGGGCACTCACCCCTCCACTTT
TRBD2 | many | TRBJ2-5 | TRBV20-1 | CSAEGTSGNQETQYF | TGCAGTGCTGAAGGTACTAGCGGGAACCAAGAGACCCAGTACTTC
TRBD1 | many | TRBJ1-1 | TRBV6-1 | CASSESRTGGTEAFF | TGTGCCAGCAGTGAATCTAGGACAGGGGGCACTGAAGCTTTCTTT
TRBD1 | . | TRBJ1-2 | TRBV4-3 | CASSLSGTGGDYGYTF | TGCGCCAGCAGTCTTTCCGGGACAGGGGGCGACTATGGCTACACCTTC
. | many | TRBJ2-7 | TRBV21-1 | CASSTTGGTHYRGPYEQYF | TGTGCCAGCAGCACAACCGGGGGGACTCACTATAGAGGGCCCTACGAGCAGTACTTC
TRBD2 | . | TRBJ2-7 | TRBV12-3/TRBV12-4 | CASSRTSGGERPEQYF | TGTGCCAGCAGTCGGACTAGCGGGGGGGAGAGACCCGAGCAGTACTTC
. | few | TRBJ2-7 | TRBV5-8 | CASSVLQGASYEQYF | TGTGCCAGCAGCGTATTACAGGGCGCCTCCTACGAGCAGTACTTC
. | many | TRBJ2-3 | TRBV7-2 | CASSFDRSRPDTQYF | TGTGCCAGCAGCTTTGATCGGAGCCGCCCCGATACGCAGTATTTT